A single sample is the source of the 22 T cell receptor beta chains below, sequenced in a study of early stage breast cancer tumors. The data were produced by immunoSEQ multiplex PCR, yet TCRdb's version contains in-frame clones alone and is incomplete. The sample records tens of thousands of clones, 60% to 80% being singletons. The sequenced sample consisted of blood. These TCRs come from a person aged 35 to 50 with breast cancer.

The chain has TRBV28 and TRBJ2-7, with 8 nucleotides matching TRBD1. CDR1 is MDHEN and CDR2 is SYDVKM in the germline V gene. V dropped 5 bases and J dropped 12; count of bases not matched to a gene: 12. This CDR3 has 13 amino acids. CDR3 in DNA: TGTGCCAGCAGTGGACAGGGAAATTATGGTTGGTACTTC. Translated: CASSGQGNYGWYF.

The table lists this clone with a count of one. V is TRBV9 and J is TRBJ2-5; TRBD2 matches 12 bases. CDR3 length: 15 amino acids. With 4 bases clipped from V and 5 bases from J, the junction kept 6 bases outside the gene matches. The germline V gene encodes CDR1 SGDLS and CDR2 YYNGEE. CDR3 in amino acids: CASSYGLAGMETQYF. As DNA, the CDR3 is TGTGCCAGCAGCTACGGACTAGCGGGAATGGAGACCCAGTACTTC.

The V gene is TRBV2, the J gene TRBJ1-2, with a weak D call TRBD1 (5 bases). Germline V gives CDR1 SNHLY, CDR2 FYNNEI. Trimming pared 6 bases from V and 3 bases from J, leaving 14 bases between. This CDR3 is built from 14 residues. The CDR3 DNA reads TGTGCCAGCAGGGGGCAATCGGTAGACTATGGCTACACCTTC. Amino acids: CASRGQSVDYGYTF.

The chain recombines TRBV7-9 with TRBJ2-5, with D possibly matching TRBD2 (6 bases). The V and J ends lost 5 bases and 6 bases respectively, with 16 bases between them. The CDR3 totals 14 residues. Germline assignment: CDR1 SEHNR and CDR2 FQNEAQ (reference sequence). This CDR3 reads CASSTTGVLKTQYF. CDR3 DNA: TGTGCCAGCAGCACCACGGGAGTTCTAAAGACCCAGTACTTC.

This chain links TRBV7-2 with TRBJ1-1, with TRBD1 as a possible D gene (6 bases). The V end lost 0 bases, the J end lost 2 bases, and 10 bases lay between the germline ends. This CDR3 is built from 15 residues. Germline CDR1 reads SGHTA; CDR2 reads FQGNSA. In nucleotides, the CDR3 is TGTGCCAGCAGCTTAGCGCCGGGGGCAAACACTGAAGCTTTCTTT. It specifies CASSLAPGANTEAFF.

V gene TRBV7-9 combines with J gene TRBJ1-4; tentative D call: TRBD1 (5 bases). CDR1 is SEHNR, CDR2 FQNEAQ, per germline (reference sequence). The V and J ends lost 5 bases and 4 bases respectively, with 11 bases between them. There are 14 residues in the CDR3. The CDR3 DNA is TGTGCCAGCAGCAGGGACTTGGGTAATGAAAAACTGTTTTTT. This sequence encodes CASSRDLGNEKLFF.

The rearrangement uses TRBV7-8 and TRBJ2-7, with 9 bases matching TRBD2. Trimming at V came to 6 bases and at J to 4 bases, leaving 10 bases not matched to a gene. CDR1 is SGHVS and CDR2 is FQNEAQ in the germline V gene. The CDR3 has 15 amino acids. Here the CDR3 reads CASSSLAGLSYEQYF. The CDR3 DNA sequence: TGTGCCAGCAGTAGCCTAGCGGGATTATCTTACGAGCAGTACTTC. The full variable domain, rest sourced from reference TRBV7-8 and TRBJ2-7, is GAGVSQSPRYKVAKRGQDVALRCDPISGHVSLFWYQQALGQGPEFLTYFQNEAQLDKSGLPSDRFFAERPEGSVSTLKIQRTQQEDSAVYLCASSSLAGLSYEQYFGPGTRLTVT.

This clone was seen once. CDR3 nucleotide sequence: TGTGCCATCAGTACCGGGACAACTAACACCGGGGAGCTGTTTTTT. Translated: CAISTGTTNTGELFF. V and J are TRBV10-3 and TRBJ2-2; D possibly corresponds to TRBD1 (6 bases). V shed 5 bases and J shed 2 bases, with 12 bases lying between them. Per germline, CDR1 ENHRY and CDR2 SYGVKD. The CDR3 covers 15 residues.

The chain carries TRBV29-1 and TRBJ1-1; D not resolved. Germline CDR1 SQVTM, CDR2 ANQGSEA. V lost 7 bases and J lost 1, with 13 bases in between. The CDR3 totals 13 residues. The CDR3 loop reads CSGGMGSNTEAFF. As DNA, the CDR3 is TGCAGCGGAGGGATGGGTTCGAACACTGAAGCTTTCTTT. The whole variable domain, filled in from reference TRBV29-1 and TRBJ1-1, reads SAVISQKPSRDICQRGTSLTIQCQVDSQVTMMFWYRQQPGQSLTLIATANQGSEATYESGFVIDKFPISRPNLTFSTLTVSNMSPEDSSIYLCSGGMGSNTEAFFGQGTRLTVV.

V gene TRBV19 combines with J gene TRBJ1-2; possible D gene TRBD1, 6 bases. V lost 8 bases to trimming and J lost 4 bases, with 14 bases between them. The CDR3 totals 13 residues. CDR1 and CDR2 from the germline V gene are LNHDA and SQIVND (reference sequence). The DNA of the CDR3 is TGTGCCAGTTACTCGTTGGGGGCCTATGGCTACACCTTC. It is translated as CASYSLGAYGYTF.

The rearrangement links TRBV7-7 to TRBJ2-5, with TRBD2 identical over 10 bases. The CDR3 totals 17 residues. The germline CDR1 and CDR2 sequences are SSHAT and FNYEAQ (reference sequence). J gave up 5 bases and V 2 bases, and 11 bases lay outside the gene matches. The CDR3 spells CASSLLRASGSCETQYF. CDR3 sequence (DNA): TGTGCCAGCAGCTTATTGAGGGCTAGCGGGAGCTGTGAGACCCAGTACTTC.

The chain employs TRBV2 and TRBJ2-5, with D uncertain. Trimming stripped 8 bases from V and 7 bases from J, with 11 bases between. This CDR3 is built from 11 residues. Germline CDR1 is SNHLY and CDR2 is FYNNEI. CDR3 coding DNA: TGTGCCAGCCAGGTGTGGTGGACCCAGTACTTC. It is translated as CASQVWWTQYF.

This chain uses TRBV27 with TRBJ2-7; 9 bases match TRBD1. V shed 5 bases, J shed 6 bases, and the junction held 20 bases outside the gene matches. CDR3 length: 18 amino acids. Germline lookup yields CDR1 MNHEY and CDR2 SMNVEV (reference sequence). This CDR3 reads CASSLVMGIHRGLGEQYF. The DNA of the CDR3 is TGTGCCAGCAGTCTGGTGATGGGGATTCACAGGGGGCTTGGCGAGCAGTACTTC.

The gene calls are TRBV7-3 and TRBJ2-1; D possibly corresponds to TRBD1 (5 bases). The length of the CDR3 is 13 residues. CDR1 and CDR2 (germline): SGHTA, FQGTGA. V was trimmed by 5 bases and J by 7 bases, leaving 12 bases between them. CDR3 in amino acids: CASSLQGVNEQFF. As DNA, the CDR3 is TGTGCCAGCAGCCTACAAGGGGTGAATGAGCAGTTCTTC.

On this clone: A junction boundary mismatches the germline segment, possibly from a read error. The rearrangement joins TRBV6-5 to TRBJ2-2; D is ambiguous. The germline V gene encodes CDR1 MNHEY and CDR2 SVGAGI. This CDR3 is built from 15 residues. CDR3 in DNA: TGTGCCAGCACCAAAACCGGCTTCAACATCGGGGAGCTGTTTTTT. Residues: CASTKTGFNIGELFF.

J is TRBJ2-1 and V is TRBV7-8; 11 nucleotides line up with TRBD1. The germline V gene has CDR1 SGHVS and CDR2 FQNEAQ. V was clipped by 5 bases and J by 2 bases; unmatched bases: 5. CDR3 length: 16 residues. CDR3 sequence reads: CASSPTGQGAYNEQFF. For the CDR3, the DNA is TGTGCCAGCAGCCCTACGGGACAGGGGGCCTACAATGAGCAGTTCTTC.

This CDR3 reads CASSTQALAHTYEQYF. CDR3 DNA: TGTGCCAGTAGTACCCAAGCACTAGCGCATACCTACGAGCAGTACTTC. This chain uses TRBV19 with TRBJ2-7, with 7 nucleotides matching TRBD2. The CDR3 length is 16 residues. With V trimmed by 4 bases and J by 2 bases, 11 bases remained unmatched. CDR1 and CDR2 from the germline V gene are LNHDA and SQIVND (reference sequence).

The rearrangement uses TRBV5-4 and TRBJ2-1, with 12 bases matching TRBD1. Germline CDR1 reads SGHNT; CDR2 reads YYREEE (reference sequence). The CDR3 extends over 15 amino acids. The V gene end was trimmed by 4 bases and the J gene end by 6 bases; junction bases not matched to a gene: 5. In nucleotides, the CDR3 is TGTGCCAGCAGCCCGGGACAGGGGGCTGGCAATGAGCAGTTCTTC. The encoded protein is CASSPGQGAGNEQFF.

The CDR3 DNA reads as TGTGCCTGGAGTAGACAGGGGGTTTTCCAGCCCCAGCATTTT. Amino acids: CAWSRQGVFQPQHF. The gene calls are TRBV30 and TRBJ1-5, with 9 positions matching TRBD1. This CDR3 has 14 amino acids. The germline V gene encodes CDR1 GTSNPN and CDR2 SVGIG (reference sequence). J gave up 7 bases and V 2 bases, and 6 bases lay outside the gene matches.

The genes are TRBV27 and TRBJ2-2; 12 bases fit TRBD2. The CDR3 runs 20 residues. V lost 8 bases and J lost 0; bases outside the gene matches: 16. Germline values: CDR1 MNHEY, CDR2 SMNVEV (reference sequence). CDR3 nucleotide sequence: TGTGCCAGCCCAGACCCCGCGGGACTAGCGGGTACCGCGAACACCGGGGAGCTGTTTTTT. Translated, it gives CASPDPAGLAGTANTGELFF.

J is TRBJ2-1 and V is TRBV29-1, with TRBD2 matching 7 bases. Unmatched junction bases numbered 3, after V lost 4 bases and J lost 6 bases. This CDR3 has 12 amino acids. Germline loops: CDR1 SQVTM, CDR2 ANQGSEA. CDR3 bases: TGCAGCGTTGTCCGGACTAGCAATGAGCAGTTCTTC. Translation gives CSVVRTSNEQFF.

This rearrangement joins TRBV9 to TRBJ2-1; TRBD2 matches at 10 bases. Germline V gives CDR1 SGDLS, CDR2 YYNGEE. CDR3 length: 19 residues. V was clipped by 3 bases and J by 4 bases; unmatched bases: 16. The CDR3, as DNA: TGTGCCAGCAGCGCAACCGGTAAAGCGGGAGGGGGGAATTACAATGAGCAGTTCTTC. It encodes CASSATGKAGGGNYNEQFF.